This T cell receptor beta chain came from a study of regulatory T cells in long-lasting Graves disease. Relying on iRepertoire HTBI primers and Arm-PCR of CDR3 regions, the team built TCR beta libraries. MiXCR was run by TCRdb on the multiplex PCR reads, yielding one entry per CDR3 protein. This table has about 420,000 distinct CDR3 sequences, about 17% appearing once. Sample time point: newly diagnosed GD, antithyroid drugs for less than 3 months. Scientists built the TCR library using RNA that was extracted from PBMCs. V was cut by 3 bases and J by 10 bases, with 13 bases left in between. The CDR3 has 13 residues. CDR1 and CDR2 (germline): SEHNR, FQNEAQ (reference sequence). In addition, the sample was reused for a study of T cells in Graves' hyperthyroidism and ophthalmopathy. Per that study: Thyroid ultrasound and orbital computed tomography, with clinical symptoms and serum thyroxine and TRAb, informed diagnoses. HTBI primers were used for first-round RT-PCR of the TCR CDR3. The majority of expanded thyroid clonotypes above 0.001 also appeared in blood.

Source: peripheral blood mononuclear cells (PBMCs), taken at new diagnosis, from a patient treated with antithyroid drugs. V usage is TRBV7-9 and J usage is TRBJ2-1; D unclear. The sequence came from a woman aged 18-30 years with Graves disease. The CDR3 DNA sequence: TGTGCCAGCAGCTTGGCAGGCCCCTACGAGCAGTTCTTC. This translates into CASSLAGPYEQFF.